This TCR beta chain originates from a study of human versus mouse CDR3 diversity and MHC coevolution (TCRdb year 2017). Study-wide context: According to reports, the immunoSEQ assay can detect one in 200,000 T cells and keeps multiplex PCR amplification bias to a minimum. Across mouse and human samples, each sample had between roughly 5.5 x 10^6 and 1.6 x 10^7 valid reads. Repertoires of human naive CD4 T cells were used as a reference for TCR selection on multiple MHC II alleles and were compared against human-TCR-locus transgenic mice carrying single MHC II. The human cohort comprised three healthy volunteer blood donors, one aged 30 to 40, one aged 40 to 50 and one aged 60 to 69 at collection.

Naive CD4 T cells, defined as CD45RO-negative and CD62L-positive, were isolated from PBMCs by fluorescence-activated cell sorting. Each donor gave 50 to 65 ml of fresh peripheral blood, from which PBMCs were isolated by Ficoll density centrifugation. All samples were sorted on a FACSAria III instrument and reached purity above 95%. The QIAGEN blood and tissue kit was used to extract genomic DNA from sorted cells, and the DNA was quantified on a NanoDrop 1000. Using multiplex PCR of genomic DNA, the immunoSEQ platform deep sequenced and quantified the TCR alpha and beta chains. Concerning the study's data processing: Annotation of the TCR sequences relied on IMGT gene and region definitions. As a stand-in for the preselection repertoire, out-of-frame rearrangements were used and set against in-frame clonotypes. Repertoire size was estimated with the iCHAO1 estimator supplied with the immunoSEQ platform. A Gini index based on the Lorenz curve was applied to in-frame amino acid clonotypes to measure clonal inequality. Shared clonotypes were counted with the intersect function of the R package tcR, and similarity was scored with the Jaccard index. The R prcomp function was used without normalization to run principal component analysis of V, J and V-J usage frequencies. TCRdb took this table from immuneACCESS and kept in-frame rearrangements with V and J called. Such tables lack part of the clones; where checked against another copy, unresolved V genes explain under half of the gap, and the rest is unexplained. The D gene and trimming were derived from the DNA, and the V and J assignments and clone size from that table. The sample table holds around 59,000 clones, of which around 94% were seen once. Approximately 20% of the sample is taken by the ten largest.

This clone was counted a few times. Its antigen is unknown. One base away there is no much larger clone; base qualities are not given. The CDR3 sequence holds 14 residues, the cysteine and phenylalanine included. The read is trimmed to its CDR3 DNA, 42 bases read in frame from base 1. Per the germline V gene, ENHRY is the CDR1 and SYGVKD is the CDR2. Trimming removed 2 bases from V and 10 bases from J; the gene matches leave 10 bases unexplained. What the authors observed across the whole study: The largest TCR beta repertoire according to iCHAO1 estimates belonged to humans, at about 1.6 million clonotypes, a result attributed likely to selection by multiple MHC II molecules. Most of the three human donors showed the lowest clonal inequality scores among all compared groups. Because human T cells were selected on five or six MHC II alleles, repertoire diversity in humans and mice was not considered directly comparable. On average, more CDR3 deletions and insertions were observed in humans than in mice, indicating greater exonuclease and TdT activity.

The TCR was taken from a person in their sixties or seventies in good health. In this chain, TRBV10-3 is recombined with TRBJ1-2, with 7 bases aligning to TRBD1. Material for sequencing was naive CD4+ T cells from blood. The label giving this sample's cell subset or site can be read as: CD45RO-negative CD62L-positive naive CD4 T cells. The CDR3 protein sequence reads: CAISEPGTVWDYTF. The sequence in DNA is TGTGCCATCAGTGAGCCCGGGACAGTCTGGGACTACACCTTC.